This T cell receptor beta chain was obtained from a study of T cell responses to AZD1222 COVID-19 vaccine. TCRdb's copy holds only in-frame clones and misses some; the assay was immunoSEQ multiplex PCR. This sample has under 200,000 clones, with around nine tenths found just once. The germline V gene has CDR1 SEHNR and CDR2 FQNEAQ (reference sequence). The CDR3 runs to 16 residues. V lost 4 bases and J lost 3; bases outside the gene matches: 8. The sequence derives from an adult in good health. The material sequenced was peripheral blood, taken on day 0 of AZD1222 vaccination. This rearrangement joins TRBV7-9 to TRBJ2-5; 10 bases align to TRBD1. CDR3 DNA sequence: TGTGCCAGCAGCTCGGGGGACAGGGGACACAAAGAGACCCAGTACTTC. Translating gives CASSSGDRGHKETQYF.